This T cell receptor (beta chain) was obtained from a study of control samples from healthy donors and cancer patients. The CDR3 spans 12 residues. In germline, CDR1 is KGHDR, CDR2 SFDVKD. V lost 4 bases to trimming and J lost 5 bases, with 8 bases between them. Produced via immunoSEQ multiplex PCR; TCRdb's table is partial and in-frame only. The data hold about 120,000 clones, with approximately 91% observed a single time. The chain is built from TRBV24-1 and TRBJ2-7; no firm D call. The sequence derives from a woman between 18 and 30 years old in good health. The sequencing sample was made of blood. The CDR3 bases are TGTGCCACCAGTGACGGGTTCGACGAGCAGTACTTC. This translates into CATSDGFDEQYF.